The next 7 T cell receptor beta chains were all read from a single sample in a study of identical twins. TCRdb used MiXCR to reprocess the 5' RACE reads, holding one entry per CDR3 protein. This table holds about 200,000 distinct CDR3 sequences, roughly a tenth found once. Source material: memory T cells sorted from blood. The receptors were gathered from a man between 45 and 60 years old in good health.

In this sample, this clonotype turned up many times. The CDR3 DNA follows: TGTGCCAGCAGCTTAGGGGGGGCAGGCCCAACTAATGAAAAACTGTTTTTT. It codes for CASSLGGAGPTNEKLFF. The V gene is TRBV7-2, the J gene TRBJ1-4, with a weak D call TRBD1 (6 bases). Germline CDR1 and CDR2: SGHTA and FQGNSA. The CDR3 has 17 amino acids. Trimming took 1 base from V and 0 from J, leaving 12 bases between them.

Ten or more counts support this clonotype. The V gene is TRBV4-2, the J gene TRBJ2-4; 7 positions match TRBD1. The trim removed 3 bases at V and 7 bases at J, leaving 6 bases unmatched. CDR3 length: 14 amino acids. Germline-derived CDR1 and CDR2 are LGHNA and YNFKEQ. CDR3 in amino acids: CASSQGARGNIQYF. The CDR3 nucleotides are TGTGCCAGCAGCCAGGGCGCCAGGGGGAACATTCAGTACTTC.

This clonotype appeared a few times. V and J are TRBV5-6 and TRBJ2-1, with unresolved D. CDR1 and CDR2 from the germline V gene are SGHDT and YYEEEE. The ends were cut back, 2 bases at V and 6 bases at J, with 3 bases in the middle. The CDR3 is 11 amino acids. The CDR3 DNA reads TGTGCCAGCAGCTTCTCCAATGAGCAGTTCTTC. Translating it yields CASSFSNEQFF.

This clonotype was counted at least ten times. This chain uses TRBV27 with TRBJ1-4; 7 positions match TRBD1. The CDR3 covers 13 residues. Unmatched junction bases numbered 4, after V lost 7 bases and J lost 5 bases. Germline loops: CDR1 MNHEY, CDR2 SMNVEV (reference sequence). The CDR3: CASKQQGNEKLFF. The CDR3 DNA reads as TGTGCCAGCAAACAACAGGGGAATGAAAAACTGTTTTTT.

To note about this clonotype: A much larger clone differs from this one at a single base, so this may be a read error. It is likely a read error, because the conserved phenylalanine at the end of the CDR3 is missing. This chain's CDR3 is CSVVGQGWGYTL. The DNA of the CDR3 is TGCAGCGTTGTTGGTCAAGGGTGGGGCTACACCTTA. This chain connects TRBV29-1 to TRBJ1-2; no reliable D call. V was pared by 4 bases and J by 8 bases, with 14 bases between. The CDR3 has 12 residues. CDR1 is SQVTM and CDR2 is ANQGSEA in the germline V gene.

This clonotype was seen only a few times. The rearrangement links TRBV6-1 to TRBJ1-2, with 9 bases lining up with TRBD1. The germline CDR1 and CDR2 sequences are MNHNS and SASEGT. The V and J ends lost 6 bases and 8 bases, in that order; junction bases with no gene match: 16. The CDR3 extends over 16 amino acids. The CDR3 DNA reads as TGTGCCAGCAGCAACGACAGGGGGGCGATGGTTGGCGGCTACACCTTC. The encoded protein is CASSNDRGAMVGGYTF.

Only a few counts were recorded for this clonotype. This chain joins TRBV6-2 or TRBV6-3 and TRBJ2-1; TRBD1 matches 7 bases. The germline gives CDR1 MNHEY, CDR2 SVGEGT. CDR3 size: 15 residues. J was trimmed by 9 bases and V by 5 bases; bases with no gene match: 13. CDR3 protein: CASSDPTGARSEQFF. The CDR3 DNA is TGTGCCAGCAGTGACCCTACAGGGGCCCGGAGTGAGCAGTTCTTC.